This TCR beta chain is drawn from a study of blood T cells in healthy people across ages. At the level of the study: About one barcoded beta molecule per two T cells was captured by template switching.

A word on this clonotype: Its matching antigen is unknown.

For the second PCR, which ran for about 7 to 12 cycles, a sample-barcoded 5' primer and a J-beta primer mix were used. From the 5' RACE reads, TCRdb called clonotypes with MiXCR, one entry per CDR3 protein. The table has about 830,000 distinct CDR3 sequences, 58% seen once. Whole-study results and caveats: It was not possible, with unsorted PBMCs, to conclusively compare naive and antigen-experienced cells. Researchers deemed the diversity estimates from one million T cells underestimates. Higher diversity, along with more naive CD4+ cells, distinguished long-lived donors from aged donors.

Specimen: blood. This receptor was taken from a man aged 30 to 45 in good health.

CDR3 in DNA: TGTGCCAGCAGCCCTCACTCGCCTAACACAGATACGCAGTATTTT. Translation: CASSPHSPNTDTQYF. The V call is TRBV7-2, the J call TRBJ2-3; D not certain. The CDR3 totals 15 residues. Trimming took 5 bases from V and 2 from J, leaving 14 bases between them. CDR1 is SGHTA and CDR2 is FQGNSA in the germline V gene.